A single sample gave rise to the 26 T cell receptor beta chains below, sequenced in a study of blood T cells in healthy people across ages. Then a second PCR, running roughly 7 to 11 cycles, was carried out with a sample-barcoded 5' primer and a J-beta primer mix. TCRdb re-analysed the 5' RACE reads in MiXCR, keeping a single row per CDR3 protein. The sample lists hundreds of thousands of distinct CDR3 sequences, roughly 53% occurring once. The sample was blood. The receptor set was obtained from a man between 60 and 70 years old in good health.

In the case of this clonotype: Sequence at one end of the junction differs from germline and may be a read error. J is TRBJ1-1 and V is TRBV7-9, with a weak D call TRBD1 (5 bases). CDR1 and CDR2 from the germline V gene are SEHNR and FQNEAQ (reference sequence). This CDR3 has 14 residues. This CDR3 reads CASTLQVVRAEAFF. The CDR3 coding sequence is TGTGCCAGCACCTTACAGGTGGTACGCGCTGAAGCTTTCTTT. The complete variable domain, with remaining parts taken from reference TRBV7-9 and TRBJ1-1, reads DTGVSQNPRHKITKRGQNVTFRCDPISEHNRLYWYRQTLGQGPEFLTYFQNEAQLEKSRLLSDRFSAERPKGSFSTLEIQRTEQGDSAMYLCASTLQVVRAEAFFGQGTRLTVV.

This clonotype has more than one count but fewer than ten. This chain uses TRBV20-1 with TRBJ2-1, with no clear D. Trimming pared 1 base from V and 3 bases from J, leaving 13 bases between. Germline assignment: CDR1 DFQATT and CDR2 SNEGSKA (reference sequence). This CDR3 is built from 15 residues. This CDR3 reads CSARAGESVYNEQFF. The CDR3 DNA sequence: TGCAGTGCTAGAGCGGGCGAAAGCGTCTACAATGAGCAGTTCTTC.

The DNA of the CDR3 is TGTGCCAGCAGCGTAGGTGTAGCTAACCGACTGGAAACCCAGTACTTC. Amino acid sequence: CASSVGVANRLETQYF. The chain uses TRBV9 and TRBJ2-7; D gene unclear. The CDR3 totals 16 residues. V was cut by 0 bases and J by 10 bases, with 23 bases left in between. The germline V gene has CDR1 SGDLS and CDR2 YYNGEE. The variable domain in full, completed from reference TRBV9 and TRBJ2-7, reads DSGVTQTPKHLITATGQRVTLRCSPRSGDLSVYWYQQSLDQGLQFLIQYYNGEERAKGNILERFSAQQFPDLHSELNLSSLELGDSALYFCASSVGVANRLETQYFGPGTRLTVT.

This chain joins TRBV7-9 and TRBJ2-5, with TRBD1 as a possible D gene (5 bases). The J call may be faulty, since TRBJ2-7 better matches the DNA end. CDR1 SEHNR and CDR2 FQNEAQ come from the germline V gene (reference sequence). The CDR3 sequence is 12 residues long. The CDR3 sequence: CASSLGDSEQYF. CDR3 DNA sequence: TGTGCCAGCAGCTTAGGAGACAGCGAGCAGTACTTC.

The chain recombines TRBV20-1 with TRBJ2-2; TRBD1 might be the D (5 bases). Per the germline V gene, CDR1 is DFQATT and CDR2 is SNEGSKA (reference sequence). The CDR3 has 14 residues. Trimming took 3 bases from V and 1 from J, leaving 9 bases between them. The CDR3 sequence is CSARDILNTGELFF. As DNA, the CDR3 is TGCAGTGCTAGGGACATCCTGAACACCGGGGAGCTGTTTTTT.

This clonotype was counted between two and nine times. The rearrangement links TRBV7-7 to TRBJ2-7; TRBD1 aligns across 7 bases. V lost 5 bases and J lost 10; bases outside the gene matches: 11. In germline, CDR1 is SSHAT, CDR2 FNYEAQ (reference sequence). The CDR3 is 13 residues long. In DNA, the CDR3 is TGTGCCAGCAGCCCATGGACAGGCCAAGACCAGTACTTC. Amino acid sequence: CASSPWTGQDQYF.

The chain is built from TRBV28 and TRBJ2-7; maybe TRBD2 (5 bases). V was pared by 7 bases and J by 7 bases, with 11 bases between. Germline-derived CDR1 and CDR2 are MDHEN and SYDVKM. This CDR3 spans 11 amino acids. CDR3 region: CASTEGREQYF. CDR3 nucleotides: TGTGCCAGCACCGAGGGCAGGGAGCAGTACTTC.

The chain joins TRBV20-1 to TRBJ1-2; D is unclear. Germline V gene sequence: CDR1 DFQATT, CDR2 SNEGSKA (reference sequence). The CDR3 consists of 12 residues. With 0 bases removed from V and 6 bases from J, the gap between germline ends came to 8 bases. For the CDR3, the DNA is TGCAGTGCTAGAGATGCCGGGGATGGCTACACCTTC. Protein: CSARDAGDGYTF.

This clonotype was counted only a few times. The V and J genes are TRBV20-1 and TRBJ2-7; 8 positions match TRBD1. This CDR3 region has 15 residues. Germline trimming cut 5 bases from V and 1 base from J; bases unmatched to any gene: 10. Germline lookup yields CDR1 DFQATT and CDR2 SNEGSKA (reference sequence). The CDR3 protein is CSARGGQGFSYEQYF. The CDR3 DNA reads as TGCAGTGCTCGGGGTGGACAGGGTTTTTCCTACGAGCAGTACTTC.

This rearrangement joins TRBV29-1 to TRBJ1-1, with TRBD1 matching 7 bases. Germline CDR1 SQVTM, CDR2 ANQGSEA. The CDR3 runs to 14 residues. Losses at the gene ends were 2 bases for V and 6 bases for J; bases not matched to a gene: 9. CDR3 coding DNA: TGCAGCGTTGAAAAGACAGGGATCTTTGCTGAAGCTTTCTTT. Translated: CSVEKTGIFAEAFF.

This clonotype was observed a handful of times. This rearrangement joins TRBV7-9 to TRBJ2-1; TRBD2 matches at 8 bases. The CDR3 contains 15 residues. The junction had 9 bases not matched to a gene; V was cut back by 4 bases and J by 7 bases. CDR1 SEHNR and CDR2 FQNEAQ come from the germline V gene (reference sequence). The CDR3 here is CASSSRSGSPNEQFF. DNA of the CDR3: TGTGCCAGCAGCTCCCGGAGCGGGAGCCCAAATGAGCAGTTCTTC.

This clonotype was observed a handful of times. The J gene is TRBJ2-7, the V gene TRBV11-2; 10 nucleotides line up with TRBD1. The CDR3 runs 15 residues. The V segment lost 5 bases and the J segment 0 bases; nucleotides outside the gene matches: 4. Germline CDR1 SGHAT, CDR2 FQNNGV. The CDR3 DNA reads TGTGCCAGCAGCGGCGGACAGGGGGACTCCTACGAGCAGTACTTC. It is translated as CASSGGQGDSYEQYF.

V and J are TRBV7-6 and TRBJ2-1; 13 bases agree with TRBD2. Per germline, CDR1 SGHVS and CDR2 FNYEAQ. Trimming took 0 bases from V and 10 from J; bases not matched to a gene: 3. The CDR3 totals 15 residues. The CDR3 loop reads CASSLAPGLAGEQFF. Written as DNA, the CDR3 is TGTGCCAGCAGCTTAGCCCCGGGACTAGCGGGGGAGCAGTTCTTC.

This clonotype turned up a few times. The chain recombines TRBV6-2 or TRBV6-3 with TRBJ2-4; 8 nucleotides align to TRBD2. The germline V gene encodes CDR1 MNHEY and CDR2 SVGEGT. V lost 7 bases to trimming and J lost 0 bases; unmatched junction nucleotides: 5. There are 15 residues in the CDR3. CDR3 in amino acids: CASTGTSQAKNIQYF. DNA of the CDR3: TGTGCCAGCACCGGGACTAGTCAAGCCAAAAACATTCAGTACTTC.

In nucleotides, the CDR3 is TGTGCCAGCAGCGTAGAAGGCAGAGGAAGGGCCCAAGAGACCCAGTACTTC. This encodes CASSVEGRGRAQETQYF. V is TRBV9 and J is TRBJ2-5; D remains ambiguous. V shed 0 bases and J shed 1 base, with 16 bases lying between them. The germline V gene has CDR1 SGDLS and CDR2 YYNGEE. The CDR3 extends over 17 amino acids.

The chain is built from TRBV2 and TRBJ2-1; TRBD2 agrees at 8 bases. V was clipped by 2 bases and J by 0 bases; unmatched bases: 0. CDR3 length equals 15 residues. The germline V gene encodes CDR1 SNHLY and CDR2 FYNNEI. This chain's CDR3 is CASSERGGSYNEQFF. CDR3 nucleotides: TGTGCCAGCAGTGAACGGGGGGGCTCCTACAATGAGCAGTTCTTC.

This clonotype appeared a few times. This chain uses TRBV20-1 with TRBJ2-1; D is undetermined. V was shortened by 1 base and J by 4 bases, with 14 bases between the two germline ends. Germline values: CDR1 DFQATT, CDR2 SNEGSKA (reference sequence). The CDR3 length is 15 residues. In nucleotides, the CDR3 is TGCAGTGCTAGAGTCGCCAGGCTGACATACAATGAGCAGTTCTTC. Translating gives CSARVARLTYNEQFF.

CDR3 sequence: CASSHKEQHNEQFF. The CDR3 region has the DNA TGTGCCAGCAGCCATAAGGAACAGCACAATGAGCAGTTCTTC. This chain joins TRBV3-1 and TRBJ2-1; no firm D call. There are 14 residues in the CDR3. V lost 3 bases, J lost 5 bases, and 11 bases lay in between. The germline gives CDR1 LGHDT, CDR2 YNNKEL (reference sequence).

The chain recombines TRBV20-1 with TRBJ2-3, with 10 bases identical to TRBD2. Germline-derived CDR1 and CDR2 are DFQATT and SNEGSKA (reference sequence). J was trimmed by 6 bases and V by 5 bases; bases with no gene match: 14. The CDR3 length is 16 residues. CDR3 coding DNA: TGCAGTGCTGTTAAAAGGACTAGCGGTTGGTCGGATACGCAGTATTTT. This translates into CSAVKRTSGWSDTQYF.

This clonotype has just a few counts. The rearrangement joins TRBV7-2 to TRBJ2-7; 8 bases are a match to TRBD2. The ends lost 3 bases at V and 3 bases at J; junction bases unmatched: 7. The length of the CDR3 is 15 residues. CDR1 is SGHTA and CDR2 is FQGNSA in the germline V gene. CDR3 sequence: CASSFQAGESYEQYF. Written as DNA, the CDR3 is TGTGCCAGCAGCTTTCAAGCGGGGGAAAGCTACGAGCAGTACTTC. The whole variable domain, filled in from reference TRBV7-2 and TRBJ2-7, reads GAGVSQSPSNKVTEKGKDVELRCDPISGHTALYWYRQSLGQGLEFLIYFQGNSAPDKSGLPSDRFSAERTGGSVSTLTIQRTQQEDSAVYLCASSFQAGESYEQYFGPGTRLTVT.

V usage is TRBV20-1 and J usage is TRBJ2-7; 8 nucleotides line up with TRBD1. The junction had 10 bases not matched to a gene; V was cut back by 7 bases and J by 2 bases. The CDR3 totals 14 residues. Per the germline V gene, CDR1 is DFQATT and CDR2 is SNEGSKA (reference sequence). CDR3 sequence: CSGLRRQGTYEQYF. The DNA for the CDR3 is TGCAGTGGACTCCGAAGACAGGGGACCTACGAGCAGTACTTC.

This clonotype was seen a single time. The chain recombines TRBV10-3 with TRBJ2-1; 7 bases line up with TRBD2. The ends lost 6 bases at V and 0 bases at J; junction bases unmatched: 5. Per the germline V gene, CDR1 is ENHRY and CDR2 is SYGVKD. The CDR3 is 15 residues long. As DNA, the CDR3 is TGTGCCATCAGGGGAGCGGGGAGCTCCTACAATGAGCAGTTCTTC. Residues: CAIRGAGSSYNEQFF.

The chain couples TRBV7-2 to TRBJ2-1, with D perhaps TRBD1 or TRBD2 (5 bases each). The germline CDR1 and CDR2 sequences are SGHTA and FQGNSA. V dropped 5 bases and J dropped 4 bases, with 12 bases sitting between them. CDR3 length: 14 residues. The CDR3 sequence is CASSPDWGYNEQFF. CDR3 DNA sequence: TGTGCCAGCAGCCCCGACTGGGGGTACAATGAGCAGTTCTTC.

The CDR3 sequence is CASSPVQGGWNEQFF. CDR3 nucleotides: TGTGCCAGCAGCCCAGTGCAGGGCGGGTGGAATGAGCAGTTCTTC. The chain couples TRBV7-2 to TRBJ2-1; perhaps D is TRBD1 or TRBD2 (5 bases each). Germline CDR1 SGHTA, CDR2 FQGNSA. The CDR3 is made up of 15 amino acids. V lost 5 bases and J 7 bases, leaving 18 bases between the germline ends.

This clonotype has only a few counts. This chain uses TRBV11-2 with TRBJ2-3; D is perhaps TRBD2 (6 bases). This CDR3 is 13 amino acids long. CDR1 and CDR2 (germline): SGHAT, FQNNGV. Trimming took off 5 bases at V and 4 bases at J, with 10 bases between the two ends. CDR3 sequence: CASSVTGADTQYF. The CDR3 nucleotides read TGTGCCAGCAGCGTTACGGGGGCAGATACGCAGTATTTT.

The chain joins TRBV7-2 to TRBJ2-3; 8 nucleotides agree with TRBD2. The V and J ends lost 10 bases and 1 base, in that order; junction bases with no gene match: 16. Germline V lookup: CDR1 SGHTA, CDR2 FQGNSA. CDR3 length: 17 residues. In DNA, the CDR3 is TGTGCCACCCTCCTTGTATGGAGCGGGGGAGGCACAGATACGCAGTATTTT. This sequence encodes CATLLVWSGGGTDTQYF.